This T cell receptor (beta chain) was sequenced in a study of vaccination and CD4 T cells after COVID-19. Comments on this clonotype: Its specificity is not known.

Cultured CD4+ T cell DNA was sequenced using the Oncomine TCR Beta short-read assay. TCRdb processed the PCR reads anew with MiXCR; each CDR3 protein has one entry. The sample yields roughly 16,000 distinct CDR3 sequences, around two fifths seen once. The treatment denotes: roughly 10-day PBMC culture with coronavirus spike peptide pools or control peptides (ViraFEST assay). ViraFEST used peptide pools to expand antigen-specific T cells before TCR sequencing. General study findings and limits: There was no significant change from about 20 to 38 median reactive clonotypes.

The V gene's germline CDR1 is MGHDK and CDR2 SYGVNS. Deletions cut 5 bases from V and 5 bases from J, with 12 bases between. This CDR3 has 13 amino acids. Sample: CD4+ T cells from blood, cultured in vitro, taken before SARS-CoV-2 vaccination. The sequence was obtained from a human donor who had recovered from COVID-19. This chain links TRBV25-1 with TRBJ1-2, with a possible D match to TRBD1 (6 bases). The CDR3 DNA is TGTGCCAGCAGTAAGGACAGTCTATATGGCTACACCTTC. Protein product: CASSKDSLYGYTF.